The rows below give T cell receptor beta chains drawn from one sample of a study of identical twins. TCRdb re-analysed the 5' RACE reads in MiXCR, keeping a single row per CDR3 protein. This sample yields under 350,000 distinct CDR3 sequences, of which around 9.7% are seen a single time; roughly 6.8% belongs to the top ten. The sample was also reused in another study, on yellow fever vaccine responses in identical twins.

The source material was CD8+ T cells sorted from blood. All receptors come from a woman under 30 in good health. CDR3s include the opening cysteine and the closing phenylalanine or tryptophan. The D gene is left open where the match is weak. Clone size is given for some rows only: seen once, a few or many times, or a class if the clone is expanded.

J	D	V	size	CDR3	DNA
TRBJ2-1	-	TRBV4-3	many	CASSQGTVYNEQFF	TGCGCCAGCAGCCAAGGGACTGTGTACAATGAGCAGTTCTTC
TRBJ2-1	TRBD2	TRBV5-5	-	CASSAGAGGLNEQFF	TGTGCCAGCAGCGCCGGAGCGGGAGGGCTTAATGAGCAGTTCTTC
TRBJ2-5	-	TRBV7-7	few	CASSLGGLGQETQYF	TGTGCTAGCAGCTTAGGAGGTTTGGGGCAAGAGACCCAGTACTTC
TRBJ1-6	TRBD1	TRBV9	many	CASSVGQGMRSPLHF	TGTGCCAGCAGCGTCGGACAGGGGATGAGGTCACCCCTCCACTTT
TRBJ2-3	-	TRBV19	-	CASSIGTDTDTQYF	TGTGCCAGTAGTATAGGGACAGACACAGATACGCAGTATTTT
TRBJ2-3	-	TRBV25-1	few	CASSEGETDTQYF	TGTGCCAGCAGTGAGGGCGAGACAGATACGCAGTATTTT
TRBJ2-3	-	TRBV9	few	CASSVDGGPYTQYF	TGTGCCAGCAGCGTGGACGGGGGGCCTTATACGCAGTATTTT
TRBJ2-7	TRBD2	TRBV6-1	few	CASSRLAGVYEQYF	TGTGCCAGCAGTCGACTAGCGGGCGTATACGAGCAGTACTTC
TRBJ2-1	-	TRBV24-1	-	CATSEAYMARNEQFF	TGTGCCACCAGTGAAGCCTATATGGCGAGAAATGAGCAGTTCTTC
TRBJ2-1	-	TRBV20-1	few	CSAEGLQEEQFF	TGCAGTGCGGAAGGTTTACAGGAAGAGCAGTTCTTC
TRBJ1-1	-	TRBV27	few	CASSLPGRNTEAFF	TGTGCCAGCAGTCTGCCAGGACGGAACACTGAAGCTTTCTTT
TRBJ2-5	TRBD2	TRBV20-1	many	CSARRLAGEIETQYF	TGCAGTGCTAGGAGACTAGCGGGAGAAATAGAGACCCAGTACTTC
TRBJ2-1	TRBD2	TRBV11-1	few	CASSSTSGSSLDEQFF	TGTGCCAGCAGTTCGACTAGCGGGAGTTCTCTAGATGAGCAGTTCTTC
TRBJ2-7	-	TRBV30	-	CAWSPVGPEQYF	TGTGCCTGGAGTCCGGTGGGGCCCGAGCAGTACTTC
TRBJ2-1	-	TRBV2	few	CASSGSEQFF	TGTGCCAGCAGTGGGAGTGAGCAGTTCTTC
TRBJ1-1	TRBD1	TRBV27	-	CASSRGQGSTEAFF	TGTGCCAGCAGTCGTGGACAGGGGAGCACTGAAGCTTTCTTT
TRBJ2-1	TRBD1	TRBV7-9	few	CASSLPGQGMNEQFF	TGTGCCAGCAGCCTTCCGGGACAGGGAATGAATGAGCAGTTCTTC
TRBJ2-1	-	TRBV20-1	few	CSARTRDIKTSSYNEQFF	TGCAGTGCTAGAACGCGCGATATAAAGACGAGCTCCTACAATGAGCAGTTCTTC
TRBJ2-3	-	TRBV14	-	CASSPLRHATDTQYF	TGTGCCAGCAGCCCTTTAAGACACGCCACAGATACGCAGTATTTT
TRBJ1-2	-	TRBV7-2	-	CASRVIGPTNYGYTF	TGTGCCAGCAGAGTCATCGGACCGACTAACTATGGCTACACCTTC
TRBJ1-5	-	TRBV27	-	CASRNGGPVAPQHF	TGTGCCAGCCGAAATGGGGGACCGGTCGCCCCCCAGCATTTT
TRBJ2-1	-	TRBV12-3/TRBV12-4	many	CASSYPGVGGPQFF	TGTGCCAGCAGCTACCCGGGGGTTGGGGGGCCGCAGTTCTTC
TRBJ2-1	TRBD1	TRBV11-2	few	CASSPTGGRSYNEQFF	TGTGCCAGCAGCCCGACAGGGGGGCGTTCCTACAATGAGCAGTTCTTC
TRBJ2-2	TRBD1	TRBV24-1	-	CATSDPTGWGTGELFF	TGTGCCACCAGTGATCCGACAGGGTGGGGCACCGGGGAGCTGTTTTTT
TRBJ2-7	TRBD1	TRBV5-4	-	CASSLARDRDEQYF	TGTGCCAGCAGCTTGGCAAGGGACAGGGACGAGCAGTACTTC
TRBJ2-7	TRBD2	TRBV5-6	many	CASSPEPASGRVSSYEQYF	TGTGCCAGCAGCCCCGAACCGGCTAGCGGGAGGGTGAGCTCCTACGAGCAGTACTTC
TRBJ2-7	-	TRBV4-3	-	CASSQSLRGTSYEQYF	TGCGCCAGCAGCCAATCCCTAAGGGGGACTTCCTACGAGCAGTACTTC
TRBJ2-5	TRBD1	TRBV3-1	many	CASIGGPVRAQYF	TGTGCCAGCATAGGGGGCCCGGTTCGGGCCCAGTACTTC
TRBJ2-3	-	TRBV4-2	many	CASSHGPDTQYF	TGTGCCAGCAGCCACGGCCCAGATACGCAGTATTTT
TRBJ2-2	TRBD2	TRBV27	-	CASSLVLAGGNTGELFF	TGTGCCAGCAGTTTAGTCCTAGCGGGGGGGAACACCGGGGAGCTGTTTTTT
TRBJ2-2	-	TRBV4-3	-	CASSTDSTGELFF	TGCGCCAGCAGCACCGACAGCACCGGGGAGCTGTTTTTT
TRBJ2-2	TRBD1	TRBV24-1	few	CATSDLNRDRGRGELFF	TGTGCCACCAGTGATTTGAACCGGGACAGGGGGCGAGGGGAGCTGTTTTTT
TRBJ2-7	-	TRBV20-1	-	CSALDSHYEQYF	TGCAGTGCTTTAGACAGCCACTACGAGCAGTACTTC
TRBJ2-5	TRBD2	TRBV7-9	many	CASSSRLAGVGETQYF	TGTGCCAGCAGCTCGAGACTAGCGGGAGTGGGAGAGACCCAGTACTTC
TRBJ2-1	-	TRBV20-1	-	CSARDFDSLFYNEQFF	TGCAGTGCTAGAGATTTCGACTCACTCTTTTACAATGAGCAGTTCTTC
TRBJ2-7	-	TRBV28	few	CASSVRTVSEQYF	TGTGCCAGCAGTGTCAGGACAGTGTCCGAGCAGTACTTC
TRBJ2-3	-	TRBV3-1	few	CASSQDSSTDTQYF	TGTGCCAGCAGCCAAGATAGCAGCACAGATACGCAGTATTTT
TRBJ1-6	-	TRBV13	many	CASSLGSSPLHF	TGTGCCAGCAGCTTAGGCAGTTCACCCCTCCACTTT
TRBJ2-5	TRBD2	TRBV12-3/TRBV12-4	few	CAISLYLASGPSTKETQYF	TGTGCCATCAGTCTCTACCTGGCTAGCGGCCCCTCGACGAAAGAGACCCAGTACTTC
TRBJ2-1	TRBD1	TRBV27	-	CASSFDTGGLYNEQFF	TGTGCCAGCAGTTTTGACACAGGGGGCCTCTACAATGAGCAGTTCTTC
TRBJ2-7	-	TRBV10-3	few	CAIGGGTAYEQYF	TGTGCCATCGGGGGGGGCACTGCCTACGAGCAGTACTTC
TRBJ1-1	-	TRBV6-2/TRBV6-3	many	CASSYGTEAFF	TGTGCCAGCAGTTACGGCACTGAAGCTTTCTTT
TRBJ2-3	-	TRBV4-1	-	CASSQDRGPDTQYF	TGCGCCAGCAGCCAAGATCGGGGCCCGGATACGCAGTATTTT
TRBJ1-3	-	TRBV30	-	CAWNPGAGDTIYF	TGTGCCTGGAACCCAGGGGCTGGGGACACCATATATTTT
TRBJ2-2	-	TRBV11-2	-	CASSLYVRENTGELFF	TGTGCCAGCAGCTTATATGTCCGGGAAAACACCGGGGAGCTGTTTTTT
TRBJ1-4	-	TRBV7-9	-	CASSSTGLVEKLFF	TGTGCCAGCAGCTCTACAGGGCTTGTTGAAAAACTGTTTTTT
TRBJ1-3	-	TRBV29-1	-	CSVLLLGNTIYF	TGCAGCGTTCTCCTGCTGGGAAACACCATATATTTT
TRBJ2-7	-	TRBV10-3	few	CAISESNRPSQYF	TGTGCCATCAGTGAGTCGAACCGGCCTTCGCAGTACTTC
TRBJ2-7	TRBD2	TRBV20-1	-	CSARDWTSGSPYEQYF	TGCAGTGCTAGAGACTGGACTAGCGGGAGTCCCTACGAGCAGTACTTC
TRBJ2-7	TRBD2	TRBV20-1	-	CSAHSGEDYEQYF	TGCAGTGCTCATAGCGGGGAGGACTACGAGCAGTACTTC
TRBJ2-7	-	TRBV2	-	CASSEGNSAYEQYF	TGTGCCAGCAGTGAAGGGAATTCGGCCTACGAGCAGTACTTC